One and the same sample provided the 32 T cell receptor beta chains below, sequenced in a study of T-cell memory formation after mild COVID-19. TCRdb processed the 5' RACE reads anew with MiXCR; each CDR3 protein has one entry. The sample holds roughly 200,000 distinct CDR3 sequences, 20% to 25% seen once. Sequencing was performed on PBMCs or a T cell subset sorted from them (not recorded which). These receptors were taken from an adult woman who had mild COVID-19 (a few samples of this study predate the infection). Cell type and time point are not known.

In nucleotides, the CDR3 is TGCAGTGCTAGGGCGTCGGGGGTCCCCTACGAGCAGTACTTC. It codes for CSARASGVPYEQYF. The chain recombines TRBV20-1 with TRBJ2-7; tentatively, D is TRBD2 (6 bases). Trimming pared 3 bases from V and 2 bases from J, leaving 14 bases between. This CDR3 has 14 amino acids. CDR1 is DFQATT and CDR2 is SNEGSKA in the germline V gene (reference sequence).

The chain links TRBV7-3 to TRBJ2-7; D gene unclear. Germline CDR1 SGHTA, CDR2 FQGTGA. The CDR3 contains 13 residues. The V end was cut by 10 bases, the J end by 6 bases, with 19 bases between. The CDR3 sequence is CANHGLPDREQYF. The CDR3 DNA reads TGTGCCAACCATGGTCTGCCAGACCGCGAGCAGTACTTC. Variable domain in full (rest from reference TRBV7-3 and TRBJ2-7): GAGVSQTPSNKVTEKGKYVELRCDPISGHTALYWYRQSLGQGPEFLIYFQGTGAADDSGLPNDRFFAVRPEGSVSTLKIQRTERGDSAVYLCANHGLPDREQYFGPGTRLTVT.

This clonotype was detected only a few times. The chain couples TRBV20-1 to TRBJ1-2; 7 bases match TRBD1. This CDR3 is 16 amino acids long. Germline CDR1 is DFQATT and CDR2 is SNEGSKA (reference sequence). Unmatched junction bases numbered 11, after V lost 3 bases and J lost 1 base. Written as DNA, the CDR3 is TGCAGTGCTAGCGCCCAGGGGACAGCCTATAACTATGGCTACACCTTC. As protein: CSASAQGTAYNYGYTF.

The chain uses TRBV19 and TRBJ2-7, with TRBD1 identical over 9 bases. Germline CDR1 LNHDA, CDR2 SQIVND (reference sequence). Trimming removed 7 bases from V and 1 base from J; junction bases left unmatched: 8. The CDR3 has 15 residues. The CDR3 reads CASTVGTGPSYEQYF. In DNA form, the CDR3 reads TGTGCCAGTACCGTCGGGACAGGGCCTTCCTACGAGCAGTACTTC. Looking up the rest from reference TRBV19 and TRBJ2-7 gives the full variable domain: DGGITQSPKYLFRKEGQNVTLSCEQNLNHDAMYWYRQDPGQGLRLIYYSQIVNDFQKGDIAEGYSVSREKKESFPLTVTSAQKNPTAFYLCASTVGTGPSYEQYFGPGTRLTVT.

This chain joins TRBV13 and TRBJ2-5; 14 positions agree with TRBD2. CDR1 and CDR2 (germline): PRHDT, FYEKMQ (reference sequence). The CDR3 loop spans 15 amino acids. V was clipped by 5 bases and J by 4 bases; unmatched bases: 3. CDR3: CASSVGLAGGETQYF. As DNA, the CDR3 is TGTGCCAGCAGCGTCGGACTAGCGGGGGGAGAGACCCAGTACTTC.

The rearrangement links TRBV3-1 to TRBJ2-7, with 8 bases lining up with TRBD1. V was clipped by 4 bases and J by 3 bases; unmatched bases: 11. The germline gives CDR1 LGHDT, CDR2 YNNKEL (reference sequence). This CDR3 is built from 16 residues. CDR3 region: CASSPHRGNPIYEQYF. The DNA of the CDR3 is TGTGCCAGCAGCCCCCACAGGGGGAATCCGATCTACGAGCAGTACTTC.

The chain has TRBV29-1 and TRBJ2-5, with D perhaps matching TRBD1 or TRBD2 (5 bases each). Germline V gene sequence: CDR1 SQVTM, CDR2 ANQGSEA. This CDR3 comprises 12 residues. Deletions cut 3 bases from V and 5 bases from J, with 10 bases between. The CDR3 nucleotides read TGCAGCGTTGAGGGGGTCTCGGAGACCCAGTACTTC. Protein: CSVEGVSETQYF.

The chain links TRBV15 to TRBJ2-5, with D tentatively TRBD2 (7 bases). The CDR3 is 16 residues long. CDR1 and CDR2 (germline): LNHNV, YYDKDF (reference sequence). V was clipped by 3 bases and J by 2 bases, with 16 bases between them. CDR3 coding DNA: TGTGCCACCAGCAGGGGGGGGCCCCGGGGACAAGAGACCCAGTACTTC. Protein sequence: CATSRGGPRGQETQYF.

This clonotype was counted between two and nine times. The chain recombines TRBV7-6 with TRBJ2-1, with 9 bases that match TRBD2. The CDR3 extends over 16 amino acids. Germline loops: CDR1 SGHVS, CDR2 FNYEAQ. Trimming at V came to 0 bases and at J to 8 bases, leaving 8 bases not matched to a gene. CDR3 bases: TGTGCCAGCAGCTTAGCGGGCCTAGCGGGGAGCTATGAGCAGTTCTTC. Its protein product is CASSLAGLAGSYEQFF.

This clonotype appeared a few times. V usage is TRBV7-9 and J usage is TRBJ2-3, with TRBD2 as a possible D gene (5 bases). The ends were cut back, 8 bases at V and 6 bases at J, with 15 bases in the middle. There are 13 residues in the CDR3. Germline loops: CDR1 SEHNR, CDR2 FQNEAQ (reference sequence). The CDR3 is CASEGSPVDTQYF. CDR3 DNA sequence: TGTGCCAGCGAGGGCTCGCCGGTGGATACGCAGTATTTT. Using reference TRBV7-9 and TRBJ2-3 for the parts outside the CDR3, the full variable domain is DTGVSQNPRHKITKRGQNVTFRCDPISEHNRLYWYRQTLGQGPEFLTYFQNEAQLEKSRLLSDRFSAERPKGSFSTLEIQRTEQGDSAMYLCASEGSPVDTQYFGPGTRLTVL.

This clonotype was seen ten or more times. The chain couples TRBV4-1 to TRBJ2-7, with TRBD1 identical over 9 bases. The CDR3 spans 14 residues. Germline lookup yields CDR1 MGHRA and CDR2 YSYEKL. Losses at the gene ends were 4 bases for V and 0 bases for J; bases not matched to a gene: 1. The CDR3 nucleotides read TGCGCCAGCAGCCCGACAGGGGGCTCCTACGAGCAGTACTTC. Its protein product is CASSPTGGSYEQYF.

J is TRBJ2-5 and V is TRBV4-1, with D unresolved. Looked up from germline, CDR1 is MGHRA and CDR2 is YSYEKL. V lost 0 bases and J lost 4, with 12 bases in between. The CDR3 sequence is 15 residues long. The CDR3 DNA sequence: TGCGCCAGCAGCCAAGATCAAGGAATCGTAGAGACCCAGTACTTC. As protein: CASSQDQGIVETQYF.

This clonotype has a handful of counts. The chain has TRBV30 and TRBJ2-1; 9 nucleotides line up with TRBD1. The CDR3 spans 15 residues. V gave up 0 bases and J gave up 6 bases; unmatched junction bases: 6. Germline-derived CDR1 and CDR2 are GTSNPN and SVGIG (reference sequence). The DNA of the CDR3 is TGTGCCTGGAGTGTCCACAGGGGGCCTCCCAATGAGCAGTTCTTC. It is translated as CAWSVHRGPPNEQFF. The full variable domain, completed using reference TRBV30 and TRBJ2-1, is SQTIHQWPATLVQPVGSPLSLECTVEGTSNPNLYWYRQAAGRGLQLLFYSVGIGQISSEVPQNLSASRPQDRQFILSSKKLLLSDSGFYLCAWSVHRGPPNEQFFGPGTRLTVL.

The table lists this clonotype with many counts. The CDR3 is CASSMSSEPYEQYF. The CDR3 bases are TGTGCCAGTAGTATGTCTAGCGAGCCTTACGAGCAGTACTTC. V usage is TRBV19 and J usage is TRBJ2-7; D is perhaps TRBD2 (6 bases). CDR1 is LNHDA and CDR2 is SQIVND in the germline V gene (reference sequence). The length of the CDR3 is 14 residues. Between the trimmed V and J ends, which lost 3 bases and 4 bases, there was a span of 13 bases.

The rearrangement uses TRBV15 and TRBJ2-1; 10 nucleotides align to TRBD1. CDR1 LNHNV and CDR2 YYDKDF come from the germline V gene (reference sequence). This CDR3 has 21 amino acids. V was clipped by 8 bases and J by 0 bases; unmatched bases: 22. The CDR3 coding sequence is TGTGCCACCCGTCGGGGAGGGACAGGGGCGAACCATCCCAGCTCCTACAATGAGCAGTTCTTC. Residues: CATRRGGTGANHPSSYNEQFF.

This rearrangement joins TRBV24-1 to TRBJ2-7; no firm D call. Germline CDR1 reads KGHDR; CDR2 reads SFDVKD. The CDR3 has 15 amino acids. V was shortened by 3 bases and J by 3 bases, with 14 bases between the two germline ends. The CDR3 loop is CATSDPEARDYEQYF. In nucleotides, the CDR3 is TGTGCCACCAGTGATCCTGAAGCGCGAGACTACGAGCAGTACTTC.

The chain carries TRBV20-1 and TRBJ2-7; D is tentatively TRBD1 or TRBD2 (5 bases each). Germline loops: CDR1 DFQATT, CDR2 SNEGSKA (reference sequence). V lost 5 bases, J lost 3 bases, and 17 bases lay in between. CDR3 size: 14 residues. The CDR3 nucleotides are TGCAGTGCTGGAACCGGGACGGCCGTCTACGAGCAGTACTTC. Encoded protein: CSAGTGTAVYEQYF.

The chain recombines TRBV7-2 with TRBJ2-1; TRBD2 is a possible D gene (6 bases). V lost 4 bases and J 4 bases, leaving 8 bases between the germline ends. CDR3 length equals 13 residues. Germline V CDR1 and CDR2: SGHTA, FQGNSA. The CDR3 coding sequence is TGTGCCAGCAGCTGGGGGGATTACAATGAGCAGTTCTTC. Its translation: CASSWGDYNEQFF.

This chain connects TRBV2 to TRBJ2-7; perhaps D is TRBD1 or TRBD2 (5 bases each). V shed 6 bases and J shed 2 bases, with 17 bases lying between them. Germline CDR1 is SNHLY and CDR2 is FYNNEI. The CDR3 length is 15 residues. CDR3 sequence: CASSSGTTSPYEQYF. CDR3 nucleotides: TGTGCCAGCAGCTCAGGGACCACCAGCCCCTACGAGCAGTACTTC.

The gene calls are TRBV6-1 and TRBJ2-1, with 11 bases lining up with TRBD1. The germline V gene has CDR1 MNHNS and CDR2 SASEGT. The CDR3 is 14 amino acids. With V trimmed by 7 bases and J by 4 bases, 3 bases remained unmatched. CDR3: CASKGQGAYNEQFF. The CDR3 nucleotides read TGTGCCAGCAAAGGACAGGGGGCATACAATGAGCAGTTCTTC.

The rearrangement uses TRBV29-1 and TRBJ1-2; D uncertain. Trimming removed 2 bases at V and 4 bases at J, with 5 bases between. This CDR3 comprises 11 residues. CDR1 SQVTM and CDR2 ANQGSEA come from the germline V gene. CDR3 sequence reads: CSVESLYGYTF. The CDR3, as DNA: TGCAGCGTTGAATCCCTCTATGGCTACACCTTC. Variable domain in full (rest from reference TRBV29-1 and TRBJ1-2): SAVISQKPSRDICQRGTSLTIQCQVDSQVTMMFWYRQQPGQSLTLIATANQGSEATYESGFVIDKFPISRPNLTFSTLTVSNMSPEDSSIYLCSVESLYGYTFGSGTRLTVV.

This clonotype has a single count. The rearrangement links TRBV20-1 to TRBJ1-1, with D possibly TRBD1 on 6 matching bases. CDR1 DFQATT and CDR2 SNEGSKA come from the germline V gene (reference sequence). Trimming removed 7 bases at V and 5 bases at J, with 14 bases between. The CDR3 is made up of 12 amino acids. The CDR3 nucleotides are TGCAGTGTATGGGGGGCTCGGACTGAAGCTTTCTTT. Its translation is CSVWGARTEAFF.

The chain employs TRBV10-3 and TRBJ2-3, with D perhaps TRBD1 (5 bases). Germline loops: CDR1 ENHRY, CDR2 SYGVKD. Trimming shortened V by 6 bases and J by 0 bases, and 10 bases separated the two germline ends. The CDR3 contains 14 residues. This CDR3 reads CAIREPGSTDTQYF. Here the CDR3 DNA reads TGTGCCATCAGGGAGCCAGGGAGCACAGATACGCAGTATTTT.

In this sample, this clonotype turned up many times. The CDR3 region has the DNA TGTGCCAGCAGCTTAGCCCTCCTTCGAGGTAGCGGCACAGATACGCAGTATTTT. Translated: CASSLALLRGSGTDTQYF. The V gene is TRBV7-8, the J gene TRBJ2-3; TRBD2 might be the D (5 bases). The CDR3 loop spans 18 amino acids. The V gene's germline CDR1 is SGHVS and CDR2 FQNEAQ. V dropped 0 bases and J dropped 1 base, with 17 bases sitting between them.

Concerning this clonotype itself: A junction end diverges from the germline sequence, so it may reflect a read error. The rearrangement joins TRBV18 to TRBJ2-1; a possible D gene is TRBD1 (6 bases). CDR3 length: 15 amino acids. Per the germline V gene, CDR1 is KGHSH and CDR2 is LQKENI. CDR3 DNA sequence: TGTGCCAGATCACCGGATGGGACACCTCGGAATGAGCAGTTCTTC. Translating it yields CARSPDGTPRNEQFF.

The CDR3 region is CASSLRGEAFF. CDR3 sequence (DNA): TGTGCCAGCAGCTTGAGGGGCGAAGCTTTCTTT. This chain uses TRBV5-5 with TRBJ1-1; TRBD1 is a possible D gene (5 bases). CDR1 is SGHKS and CDR2 is YYEKEE in the germline V gene (reference sequence). The CDR3 sequence is 11 residues long. With 1 base removed from V and 8 bases from J, the gap between germline ends came to 6 bases.

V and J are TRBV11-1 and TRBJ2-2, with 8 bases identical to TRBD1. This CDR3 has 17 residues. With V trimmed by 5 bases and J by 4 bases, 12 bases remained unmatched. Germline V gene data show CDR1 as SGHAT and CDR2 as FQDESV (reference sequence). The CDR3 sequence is CASSQLSGGAGTGELFF. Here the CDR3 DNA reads TGTGCCAGCAGCCAACTCTCAGGGGGCGCGGGCACCGGGGAGCTGTTTTTT.

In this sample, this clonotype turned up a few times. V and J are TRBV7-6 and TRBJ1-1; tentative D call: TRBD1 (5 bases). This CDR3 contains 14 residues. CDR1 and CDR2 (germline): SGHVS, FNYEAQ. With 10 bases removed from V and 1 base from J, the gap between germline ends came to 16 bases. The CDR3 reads CATIRGRSNTEAFF. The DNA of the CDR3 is TGTGCCACTATTCGGGGCAGGTCGAACACTGAAGCTTTCTTT.

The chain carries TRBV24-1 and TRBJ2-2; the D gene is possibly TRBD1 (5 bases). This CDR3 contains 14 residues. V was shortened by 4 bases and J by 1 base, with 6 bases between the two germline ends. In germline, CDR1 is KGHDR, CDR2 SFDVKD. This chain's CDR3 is CATSDTGNTGELFF. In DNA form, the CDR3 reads TGTGCCACCAGTGACACAGGGAACACCGGGGAGCTGTTTTTT.

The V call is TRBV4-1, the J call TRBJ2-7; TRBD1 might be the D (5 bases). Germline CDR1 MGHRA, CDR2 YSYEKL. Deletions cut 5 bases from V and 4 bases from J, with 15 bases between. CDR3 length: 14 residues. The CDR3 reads CASSYSSTAYEQYF. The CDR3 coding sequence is TGCGCCAGCAGCTATTCATCGACAGCGTACGAGCAGTACTTC.

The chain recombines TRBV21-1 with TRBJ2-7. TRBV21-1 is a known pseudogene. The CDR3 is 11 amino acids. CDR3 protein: CASISSYEQYF. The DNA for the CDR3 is TGTGCCAGCATCTCCAGCTACGAGCAGTACTTC.

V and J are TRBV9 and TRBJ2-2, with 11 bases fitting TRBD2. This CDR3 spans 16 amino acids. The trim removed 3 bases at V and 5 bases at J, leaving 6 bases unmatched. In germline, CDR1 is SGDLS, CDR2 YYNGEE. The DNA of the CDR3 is TGTGCCAGCAGCGCATCTCTAGCGGGGGGTACCGGGGAGCTGTTTTTT. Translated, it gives CASSASLAGGTGELFF.